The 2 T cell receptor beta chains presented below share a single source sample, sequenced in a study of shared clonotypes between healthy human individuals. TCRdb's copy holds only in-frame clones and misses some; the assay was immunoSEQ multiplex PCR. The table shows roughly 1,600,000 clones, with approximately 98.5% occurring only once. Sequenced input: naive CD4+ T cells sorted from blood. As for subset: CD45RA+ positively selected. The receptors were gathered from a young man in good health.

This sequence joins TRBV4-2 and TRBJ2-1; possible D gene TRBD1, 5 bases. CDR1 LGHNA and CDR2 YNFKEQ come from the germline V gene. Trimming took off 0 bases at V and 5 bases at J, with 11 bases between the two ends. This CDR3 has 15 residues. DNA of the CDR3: TGTGCCAGCAGCCAAGATTCCAGGGCGCACAATGAGCAGTTCTTC. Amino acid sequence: CASSQDSRAHNEQFF.

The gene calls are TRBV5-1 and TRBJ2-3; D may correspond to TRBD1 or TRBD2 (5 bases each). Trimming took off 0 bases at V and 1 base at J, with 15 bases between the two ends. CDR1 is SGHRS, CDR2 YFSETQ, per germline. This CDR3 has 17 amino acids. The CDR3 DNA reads TGCGCCAGCAGCTTGGTCGGGACCGAGCTGGGCACAGATACGCAGTATTTT. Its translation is CASSLVGTELGTDTQYF.